A single sample gave rise to the 21 T cell receptor beta chains below, sequenced in a study of CD8+ T cells in alopecia areata. Extracted RNA was reverse transcribed, and the resulting cDNA served as sequencing template. Sequenced by immunoSEQ multiplex PCR; TCRdb stores in-frame clones only, minus some. Altogether about 190,000 clones are present, about 60% being singletons, with the ten largest covering about 0.69%. Stated treatment: oral pan-JAK inhibitor, 5-10 mg twice daily. Source: CD4+ T cells sorted from blood, taken at week 4, from a patient treated with tofacitinib. All receptors come from a human donor with alopecia areata.

The CDR3 is CASTQSDLPNQPQHF. In DNA, the CDR3 is TGTGCCAGCACCCAATCCGACCTCCCCAATCAGCCCCAGCATTTT. The chain couples TRBV2 to TRBJ1-5; no clear D. The germline CDR1 and CDR2 sequences are SNHLY and FYNNEI. The CDR3 runs to 15 residues. Trimming pared 7 bases from V and 3 bases from J, leaving 16 bases between. Full variable domain (rest looked up from reference TRBV2 and TRBJ1-5): EPEVTQTPSHQVTQMGQEVILRCVPISNHLYFYWYRQILGQKVEFLVSFYNNEISEKSEIFDDQFSVERPDGSNFTLKIRSTKLEDSAMYFCASTQSDLPNQPQHFGDGTRLSIL.

This rearrangement joins TRBV19 to TRBJ2-2; TRBD1 matches at 12 bases. V shed 7 bases, J shed 3 bases, and the junction held 12 bases outside the gene matches. This CDR3 is 18 amino acids long. Germline values: CDR1 LNHDA, CDR2 SQIVND (reference sequence). The CDR3 DNA sequence: TGTGCCAGTATTCCATTCACCGGGACAGGGGGCGACACCGGGGAGCTGTTTTTT. Amino acid sequence: CASIPFTGTGGDTGELFF.

This clone was detected only a few times. The rearrangement uses TRBV5-1 and TRBJ2-5, with TRBD1 identical over 7 bases. Trimming at V came to 0 bases and at J to 5 bases, leaving 7 bases not matched to a gene. The germline V gene has CDR1 SGHRS and CDR2 YFSETQ. This CDR3 contains 15 residues. The CDR3 DNA reads TGCGCCAGCAGCTTGGCCGGGACAGCCAGGGAGACCCAGTACTTC. Translating gives CASSLAGTARETQYF. Full variable domain (remainder filled in from reference TRBV5-1 and TRBJ2-5): KAGVTQTPRYLIKTRGQQVTLSCSPISGHRSVSWYQQTPGQGLQFLFEYFSETQRNKGNFPGRFSGRQFSNSRSEMNVSTLELGDSALYLCASSLAGTARETQYFGPGTRLLVL.

This clone has just a few counts. The genes are TRBV29-1 and TRBJ2-2; 9 bases are shared with TRBD2. Germline CDR1 SQVTM, CDR2 ANQGSEA. This CDR3 spans 14 amino acids. V lost 1 base to trimming and J lost 5 bases; unmatched junction nucleotides: 2. As DNA, the CDR3 is TGCAGCGTTGAAGGCGGGAGGGGGACCGGGGAGCTGTTTTTT. Its protein product is CSVEGGRGTGELFF.

This clone was seen just once. The chain combines TRBV6-1 with TRBJ1-1; a weak D match, TRBD1 (5 bases). CDR1 is MNHNS and CDR2 is SASEGT in the germline V gene. The CDR3 runs 13 residues. Between the trimmed V and J ends, which lost 3 bases and 11 bases, there was a span of 16 bases. The CDR3 loop is CASSDLVGTGAFF. The CDR3 region has the DNA TGTGCCAGCAGTGATCTAGTAGGGACGGGGGCTTTCTTT.

This rearrangement joins TRBV29-1 to TRBJ2-6; D gene unclear. V was pared by 4 bases and J by 3 bases, with 7 bases between. Germline lookup yields CDR1 SQVTM and CDR2 ANQGSEA. This CDR3 has 13 residues. CDR3 in amino acids: CSVASLGANVLTF. The DNA for the CDR3 is TGCAGCGTTGCCTCCCTTGGGGCCAACGTCCTGACTTTC.

This clone has a single count. The rearrangement joins TRBV15 to TRBJ1-1; 7 bases agree with TRBD1. The germline CDR1 and CDR2 sequences are LNHNV and YYDKDF (reference sequence). The CDR3 is made up of 14 amino acids. Trimming took 0 bases from V and 9 from J; bases not matched to a gene: 7. The CDR3 nucleotides are TGTGCCACCAGCAGAGATCGGGGACAGCTTAAAGCTTTCTTT. This gives the protein CATSRDRGQLKAFF.

The gene calls are TRBV7-9 and TRBJ2-3, with 8 bases aligning to TRBD2. The CDR3 sequence is 15 residues long. Per germline, CDR1 SEHNR and CDR2 FQNEAQ (reference sequence). After removal of 5 bases from V and 2 bases from J, the junction contained 6 bases not matched to a gene. This CDR3 is CASSQLAATTDTQYF. As DNA, the CDR3 is TGTGCCAGCAGCCAACTAGCGGCTACCACAGATACGCAGTATTTT.

V usage is TRBV2 and J usage is TRBJ2-4; TRBD1 matches 9 bases. The CDR3 is 13 residues long. Germline values: CDR1 SNHLY, CDR2 FYNNEI. With 3 bases clipped from V and 7 bases from J, the junction kept 1 base outside the gene matches. The CDR3 spells CASSEGQGNIQYF. DNA for the CDR3: TGTGCCAGCAGTGAGGGACAGGGTAACATTCAGTACTTC.

The chain carries TRBV23-1 and TRBJ2-7, with 7 nucleotides matching TRBD1. TRBV23-1 carries the ORF label, with uncertain function. The CDR3 totals 13 residues. Germline trimming cut 10 bases from V and 3 bases from J; bases unmatched to any gene: 9. The CDR3 spells CATPGQSGYEQYF. CDR3 nucleotide sequence: TGCGCCACCCCGGGACAGTCGGGCTACGAGCAGTACTTC.

V and J are TRBV5-4 and TRBJ2-7, with 8 bases aligning to TRBD1. Unmatched junction bases numbered 9, after V lost 3 bases and J lost 4 bases. The CDR3 contains 15 residues. CDR1 SGHNT and CDR2 YYREEE come from the germline V gene (reference sequence). CDR3 coding DNA: TGTGCCAGCAGCTCCAATTCAGGGGGCTGGTACGAGCAGTACTTC. Encoded protein: CASSSNSGGWYEQYF.

J is TRBJ1-1 and V is TRBV25-1; TRBD1 might be the D (5 bases). The germline gives CDR1 MGHDK, CDR2 SYGVNS. V gave up 4 bases and J gave up 10 bases, with 13 bases separating them. This CDR3 spans 12 amino acids. The chain's CDR3 is CASSAAGTRAFF. The CDR3 coding sequence is TGTGCCAGCAGTGCAGCCGGGACGAGAGCTTTCTTT.

V usage is TRBV7-8 and J usage is TRBJ2-2; D is perhaps TRBD1 (6 bases). The CDR3 covers 13 residues. CDR1 and CDR2 (germline): SGHVS, FQNEAQ. V was pared by 2 bases and J by 6 bases, with 7 bases between. The CDR3 sequence: CASSLSGAGELFF. In DNA form, the CDR3 reads TGTGCCAGCAGCTTATCAGGGGCCGGGGAGCTGTTTTTT.

This clone has a handful of counts. V usage is TRBV30 and J usage is TRBJ1-5; D may be TRBD1 (6 bases). The CDR3 length is 15 residues. V lost 1 base, J lost 0 bases, and 10 bases lay in between. Per germline, CDR1 GTSNPN and CDR2 SVGIG (reference sequence). Here the CDR3 reads CAWSARTVSNQPQHF. CDR3 nucleotides: TGTGCCTGGAGTGCCCGGACAGTTAGCAATCAGCCCCAGCATTTT. Combining the CDR3 with reference TRBV30 and TRBJ1-5 gives the whole variable domain SQTIHQWPATLVQPVGSPLSLECTVEGTSNPNLYWYRQAAGRGLQLLFYSVGIGQISSEVPQNLSASRPQDRQFILSSKKLLLSDSGFYLCAWSARTVSNQPQHFGDGTRLSIL.

This clone was recorded a few times. The rearrangement links TRBV14 to TRBJ2-4; D call uncertain. This CDR3 contains 12 residues. The germline V gene has CDR1 SGHDN and CDR2 FVKESK. V was cut by 1 base and J by 11 bases, with 9 bases left in between. The CDR3 DNA sequence: TGTGCCAGCAGCCAAGGTGGTGGTCTTCAGTACTTC. It yields the protein CASSQGGGLQYF.

This chain connects TRBV7-6 to TRBJ2-2; tentatively, D is TRBD1 (6 bases). The CDR3 sequence is 17 residues long. V dropped 1 base and J dropped 1 base, with 13 bases sitting between them. The germline CDR1 and CDR2 sequences are SGHVS and FNYEAQ. Written as DNA, the CDR3 is TGTGCCAGCAGCTTAGAACTGGACAGCGAGAACACCGGGGAGCTGTTTTTT. Translating gives CASSLELDSENTGELFF.

The CDR3 sequence is CASSFTSGLTDTQYF. The CDR3 DNA is TGTGCCAGCAGCTTCACTAGCGGGCTTACAGATACGCAGTATTTT. The genes are TRBV7-9 and TRBJ2-3, with 9 bases aligning to TRBD2. Losses at the gene ends were 3 bases for V and 3 bases for J; bases not matched to a gene: 4. This CDR3 spans 15 amino acids. CDR1 and CDR2 from the germline V gene are SEHNR and FQNEAQ (reference sequence).

The chain combines TRBV9 with TRBJ1-1; 8 bases map to TRBD1. The CDR3 sequence is 13 residues long. With V trimmed by 1 base and J by 4 bases, 0 bases remained unmatched. The germline CDR1 and CDR2 sequences are SGDLS and YYNGEE. The CDR3 loop is CASSVQGATEAFF. CDR3 nucleotide sequence: TGTGCCAGCAGCGTACAGGGGGCCACTGAAGCTTTCTTT.

This chain links TRBV7-9 with TRBJ2-3, with 13 bases aligning to TRBD2. The CDR3 is 16 residues long. Germline-derived CDR1 and CDR2 are SEHNR and FQNEAQ (reference sequence). V shed 6 bases, J shed 3 bases, and the junction held 6 bases outside the gene matches. CDR3 region: CASSRLAGGGTDTQYF. CDR3 sequence (DNA): TGTGCCAGCAGTCGACTAGCGGGAGGCGGGACAGATACGCAGTATTTT. Variable domain in full (rest from reference TRBV7-9 and TRBJ2-3): DTGVSQNPRHKITKRGQNVTFRCDPISEHNRLYWYRQTLGQGPEFLTYFQNEAQLEKSRLLSDRFSAERPKGSFSTLEIQRTEQGDSAMYLCASSRLAGGGTDTQYFGPGTRLTVL.

The chain couples TRBV4-1 to TRBJ2-7; D ambiguous. The CDR3 has 14 amino acids. Germline V gene lookup returns CDR1 MGHRA and CDR2 YSYEKL. V shed 1 base and J shed 8 bases, with 15 bases lying between them. CDR3 sequence reads: CASSQGEGSLKQYF. The DNA for the CDR3 is TGCGCCAGCAGCCAAGGAGAAGGGTCGCTCAAGCAGTACTTC.

The V call is TRBV7-2, the J call TRBJ2-2; TRBD2 agrees at 10 bases. This CDR3 has 16 residues. J lost 0 bases, V lost 8 bases, and 6 bases had no gene match. CDR1 and CDR2 from the germline V gene are SGHTA and FQGNSA. CDR3 sequence (DNA): TGTGCCAGCGGACAAGCGGGAGGGGCGAACACCGGGGAGCTGTTTTTT. It is translated as CASGQAGGANTGELFF.